This TCR beta chain was observed in a study of PD-1 blockade in mismatch repair-deficient tumors. TCR sequencing covered three patients who responded to pembrolizumab. This clone was counted once. Its target is not known. Sequenced by immunoSEQ multiplex PCR; TCRdb stores in-frame clones only, minus some. Here the sample spans approximately 130,000 clones, approximately 90% being singletons. Study-wide points: Rapid post-treatment expansion, then contraction, generally preceding radiologic response, marked tumor-resident clones.

Per germline, CDR1 MNHNS and CDR2 SASEGT. With 1 base removed from V and 6 bases from J, the gap between germline ends came to 17 bases. This CDR3 contains 16 residues. The sample in question was peripheral blood, obtained 44 weeks after starting pembrolizumab. This sequence originates from an adult with mismatch repair-deficient cancer. This chain uses TRBV6-1 with TRBJ2-3; D gene unclear. CDR3: CASSEGSWLAPDTQYF. CDR3 sequence (DNA): TGTGCCAGCAGTGAAGGGTCGTGGTTAGCCCCGGATACGCAGTATTTT.